This passage covers 32 T cell receptor beta chains from one sample sequenced in a study of regulatory dendritic cells for organ transplantation. Sorted subsets were CFSE-labeled and cultured approximately 5 days with allogeneic dendritic cells. TCRdb keeps only in-frame clones here, not all; method: immunoSEQ multiplex PCR. The data contain approximately 11,000 clones, 85% to 90% of them singletons. For these TCRs, the target antigens are not known. The sample comprised naive CD8+ T cells from blood cultured with dendritic cells. The subset was: CD45RA+ naive T cells. The receptors stem from a human donor in good health.

The chain's CDR3 is CASSQDRPRAYGYTF. DNA of the CDR3: TGCGCCAGCAGCCAAGATAGGCCCAGAGCTTATGGCTACACCTTC. The chain links TRBV4-1 to TRBJ1-2; D not certain. Trimming left V 0 bases short and J 5 bases short, with 13 bases between. CDR1 is MGHRA, CDR2 YSYEKL, per germline. This CDR3 comprises 15 residues.

The rearrangement links TRBV25-1 to TRBJ2-3; no reliable D call. The germline V and J ends were trimmed by 0 bases and 6 bases, with 4 bases remaining between them. This CDR3 contains 12 residues. Germline assignment: CDR1 MGHDK and CDR2 SYGVNS. CDR3: CASSEYIDTQYF. The CDR3 bases are TGTGCCAGCAGTGAATATATTGATACGCAGTATTTT.

The rearrangement uses TRBV5-4 and TRBJ2-5; 11 bases are a match to TRBD2. After removal of 0 bases from V and 1 base from J, the junction contained 5 bases not matched to a gene. Germline V gene sequence: CDR1 SGHNT, CDR2 YYREEE (reference sequence). This CDR3 is 17 amino acids long. The CDR3 region has the DNA TGTGCCAGCAGCTTGGACCTCCTAGCGGGGGGCCAAGAGACCCAGTACTTC. Protein sequence: CASSLDLLAGGQETQYF.

The chain carries TRBV30 and TRBJ2-7, with 7 nucleotides matching TRBD2. Germline V lookup: CDR1 GTSNPN, CDR2 SVGIG (reference sequence). This CDR3 contains 14 residues. Trimming cost V 4 bases and J 2 bases; bases outside gene matches: 8. CDR3 sequence reads: CAWNPRDYPYEQYF. In nucleotides, the CDR3 is TGTGCCTGGAACCCCCGGGACTACCCCTACGAGCAGTACTTC.

The V call is TRBV15, the J call TRBJ2-3; TRBD2 matches 7 bases. Germline CDR1 LNHNV, CDR2 YYDKDF (reference sequence). The V and J ends lost 8 bases and 5 bases, in that order; junction bases with no gene match: 10. The CDR3 contains 14 residues. This CDR3 is CATQRGGGEDTQYF. The CDR3, as DNA: TGTGCCACCCAGCGGGGCGGCGGGGAAGATACGCAGTATTTT. The full variable domain, with the rest looked up from reference TRBV15 and TRBJ2-3, is DAMVIQNPRYQVTQFGKPVTLSCSQTLNHNVMYWYQQKSSQAPKLLFHYYDKDFNNEADTPDNFQSRRPNTSFCFLDIRSPGLGDTAMYLCATQRGGGEDTQYFGPGTRLTVL.

The rearrangement links TRBV28 to TRBJ2-1; 12 bases map to TRBD2. Trimming at V came to 5 bases and at J to 3 bases, leaving 11 bases not matched to a gene. Germline lookup yields CDR1 MDHEN and CDR2 SYDVKM. The CDR3 is 18 amino acids. The CDR3 coding sequence is TGTGCCAGCAGTCCCCCCGCGGGACTAGCGGGCCACTACAATGAGCAGTTCTTC. It codes for CASSPPAGLAGHYNEQFF.

This chain connects TRBV6-1 to TRBJ1-2; no reliable D call. Germline V lookup: CDR1 MNHNS, CDR2 SASEGT. The CDR3 contains 15 residues. V dropped 3 bases and J dropped 4 bases, with 15 bases sitting between them. As DNA, the CDR3 is TGTGCCAGCAGTGATCGGCAGCGAGGACCCTATGGCTACACCTTC. Translated: CASSDRQRGPYGYTF.

This rearrangement joins TRBV5-4 to TRBJ1-2; tentatively, D is TRBD1 (6 bases). Germline loops: CDR1 SGHNT, CDR2 YYREEE (reference sequence). CDR3 length: 13 amino acids. V was trimmed by 6 bases and J by 2 bases, leaving 11 bases between them. CDR3 nucleotide sequence: TGTGCCAGCACCCGACAGGAGAACTATGGCTACACCTTC. It specifies CASTRQENYGYTF. Full variable domain (outside the CDR3, taken from reference TRBV5-4 and TRBJ1-2): ETGVTQSPTHLIKTRGQQVTLRCSSQSGHNTVSWYQQALGQGPQFIFQYYREEENGRGNFPPRFSGLQFPNYSSELNVNALELDDSALYLCASTRQENYGYTFGSGTRLTVV.

The gene calls are TRBV27 and TRBJ2-7; D is tentatively TRBD1 or TRBD2 (5 bases each). The CDR3 loop spans 11 amino acids. V was clipped by 10 bases and J by 6 bases, with 13 bases between them. Germline V gene data show CDR1 as MNHEY and CDR2 as SMNVEV (reference sequence). In DNA, the CDR3 is TGTGCCACCGCCTTGGGGGTCGAGCAGTACTTC. Translating gives CATALGVEQYF.

The V call is TRBV9, the J call TRBJ1-2; D gene ambiguous. The germline V gene encodes CDR1 SGDLS and CDR2 YYNGEE. This CDR3 is built from 13 residues. Trimming took 7 bases from V and 0 from J, leaving 10 bases between them. The DNA for the CDR3 is TGTGCCAGCGGCCCTATCACTAACTATGGCTACACCTTC. It yields the protein CASGPITNYGYTF.

The gene calls are TRBV28 and TRBJ2-1, with D possibly matching TRBD1 (5 bases). CDR1 is MDHEN, CDR2 SYDVKM, per germline. V was trimmed by 3 bases and J by 6 bases, leaving 12 bases between them. The CDR3 is made up of 14 amino acids. The CDR3 sequence is CASSFGREGNEQFF. CDR3 DNA sequence: TGTGCCAGCAGTTTCGGCAGGGAAGGCAATGAGCAGTTCTTC.

The chain has TRBV13 and TRBJ1-1, with D hard to call. Trimming took off 7 bases at V and 0 bases at J, with 18 bases between the two ends. This CDR3 region has 16 residues. Germline CDR1 PRHDT, CDR2 FYEKMQ (reference sequence). The CDR3 here is CASMKQSWSMNTEAFF. CDR3 DNA sequence: TGTGCCAGCATGAAACAGTCGTGGTCCATGAACACTGAAGCTTTCTTT.

V gene TRBV12-5 combines with J gene TRBJ2-1; D not certain. Trimming took off 0 bases at V and 6 bases at J, with 3 bases between the two ends. From germline, CDR1 is LGHNT and CDR2 FRNRAP. The CDR3 loop spans 12 amino acids. The CDR3 region is CASGLVVNEQFF. For the CDR3, the DNA is TGTGCTAGTGGTTTGGTAGTCAATGAGCAGTTCTTC.

The chain carries TRBV11-2 and TRBJ2-3; D not resolved. This CDR3 comprises 13 residues. From germline, CDR1 is SGHAT and CDR2 FQNNGV. V dropped 3 bases and J dropped 3 bases, with 7 bases sitting between them. CDR3 amino acids: CASSFMGTDTQYF. The CDR3 DNA sequence: TGTGCCAGCAGCTTTATGGGGACAGATACGCAGTATTTT.

Written as DNA, the CDR3 is TGTGCCAGCAGTGTGATGCGGGGGGAACCCTACGAGCAGTACTTC. Translated: CASSVMRGEPYEQYF. The chain couples TRBV6-1 to TRBJ2-7; TRBD2 matches at 8 bases. The CDR3 spans 15 residues. The trim removed 4 bases at V and 2 bases at J, leaving 7 bases unmatched. Germline assignment: CDR1 MNHNS and CDR2 SASEGT.

V and J are TRBV28 and TRBJ1-2; the match to TRBD1 covers 7 bases. The CDR3 length is 15 residues. Germline CDR1 and CDR2: MDHEN and SYDVKM. The junction had 9 bases not matched to a gene; V was cut back by 5 bases and J by 3 bases. The CDR3 region is CASSDTGERDYGYTF. CDR3 DNA: TGTGCCAGCAGTGATACAGGGGAGCGGGACTATGGCTACACCTTC.

The chain employs TRBV7-2 and TRBJ2-3, with 9 bases lining up with TRBD2. The CDR3 loop spans 15 amino acids. Germline V lookup: CDR1 SGHTA, CDR2 FQGNSA. Unmatched junction bases numbered 8, after V lost 4 bases and J lost 6 bases. The CDR3 reads CASSSIAGAGDTQYF. Here the CDR3 DNA reads TGTGCCAGCAGCTCCATAGCGGGGGCCGGGGATACGCAGTATTTT.

As DNA, the CDR3 is TGTGCCAGCAGCCAAGATCCGGGCGGGGGTCATGAGCAGTTCTTC. Amino acids: CASSQDPGGGHEQFF. This chain uses TRBV14 with TRBJ2-1; the match to TRBD2 covers 7 bases. V was clipped by 0 bases and J by 8 bases; unmatched bases: 7. Germline V lookup: CDR1 SGHDN, CDR2 FVKESK. The CDR3 is 15 amino acids.

V and J are TRBV5-4 and TRBJ2-3; D might be TRBD1 or TRBD2, each matching 5 bases. Germline loops: CDR1 SGHNT, CDR2 YYREEE (reference sequence). V dropped 3 bases and J dropped 3 bases, with 14 bases sitting between them. The CDR3 is made up of 15 amino acids. Here the CDR3 DNA reads TGTGCCAGCAGCTGGAAGGGGCGGGTGACAGATACGCAGTATTTT. It codes for CASSWKGRVTDTQYF.

V usage is TRBV5-8 and J usage is TRBJ1-2, with D possibly being TRBD1 (5 bases). CDR1 is SGHTS, CDR2 YDEGEE, per germline. The CDR3 totals 14 residues. V gave up 0 bases and J gave up 4 bases, with 10 bases separating them. In DNA, the CDR3 is TGTGCCAGCAGCTTGGGGGGGTCTAGCTATGGCTACACCTTC. Its translation is CASSLGGSSYGYTF.

The V and J genes are TRBV4-3 and TRBJ1-1; D is ambiguous. The CDR3 has 14 amino acids. Trimming stripped 1 base from V and 4 bases from J, with 10 bases between. The germline gives CDR1 LGHNA, CDR2 YSLEER. The CDR3 DNA is TGCGCCAGCAGCCAAGTGGGTGGAGGCACTGAAGCTTTCTTT. Protein: CASSQVGGGTEAFF.

This clone was seen more than once but under ten times. The chain recombines TRBV15 with TRBJ1-1; no definite D call. Germline lookup yields CDR1 LNHNV and CDR2 YYDKDF (reference sequence). This CDR3 is 14 amino acids long. Trimming removed 0 bases at V and 1 base at J, with 6 bases between. CDR3 nucleotides: TGTGCCACCAGCAGAGATTGGAGGAACACTGAAGCTTTCTTT. It specifies CATSRDWRNTEAFF.

This clone was found once. The V gene is TRBV9, the J gene TRBJ2-3; possible D gene TRBD2, 5 bases. The ends were cut back, 3 bases at V and 0 bases at J, with 8 bases in the middle. The CDR3 consists of 14 residues. Germline-derived CDR1 and CDR2 are SGDLS and YYNGEE. The CDR3 spells CASSAGLSTDTQYF. The CDR3 coding sequence is TGTGCCAGCAGCGCCGGACTCAGCACAGATACGCAGTATTTT. Filled out from reference TRBV9 and TRBJ2-3, the complete variable domain reads DSGVTQTPKHLITATGQRVTLRCSPRSGDLSVYWYQQSLDQGLQFLIQYYNGEERAKGNILERFSAQQFPDLHSELNLSSLELGDSALYFCASSAGLSTDTQYFGPGTRLTVL.

This clone was seen just once. The chain couples TRBV30 to TRBJ1-1; a possible D gene is TRBD1 (6 bases). The CDR3 has 13 amino acids. CDR1 is GTSNPN, CDR2 SVGIG, per germline (reference sequence). Trimming left V 3 bases short and J 5 bases short, with 13 bases between. CDR3 sequence: CAWRSAGVTEAFF. For the CDR3, the DNA is TGTGCCTGGAGGTCGGCAGGGGTAACTGAAGCTTTCTTT.

The V call is TRBV4-3, the J call TRBJ2-7, with 7 positions matching TRBD2. Germline CDR1 LGHNA, CDR2 YSLEER. This CDR3 spans 15 amino acids. Trimming took 4 bases from V and 2 from J; bases not matched to a gene: 8. For the CDR3, the DNA is TGCGCCAGCAGCCCGCGGGAGTTTGGGGCCTACGAGCAGTACTTC. This gives the protein CASSPREFGAYEQYF.

This sequence joins TRBV11-2 and TRBJ2-3; 9 bases are shared with TRBD2. With 1 base clipped from V and 2 bases from J, the junction kept 7 bases outside the gene matches. Germline V gene lookup returns CDR1 SGHAT and CDR2 FQNNGV. CDR3 length: 17 residues. DNA for the CDR3: TGTGCCAGCAGCTTAGGCGGGGGGGGCTACCTCACAGATACGCAGTATTTT. This encodes CASSLGGGGYLTDTQYF.

As DNA, the CDR3 is TGCGCCAGCAGCTGGGACGAGAACTATGCAACTAATGAAAAACTGTTTTTT. It translates to CASSWDENYATNEKLFF. The rearrangement uses TRBV4-3 and TRBJ1-4; TRBD1 might be the D (5 bases). Germline V lookup: CDR1 LGHNA, CDR2 YSLEER. V was pared by 5 bases and J by 0 bases, with 16 bases between. The CDR3 runs to 17 residues.

This chain joins TRBV29-1 and TRBJ1-1, with D perhaps TRBD1 (5 bases). Germline V gene sequence: CDR1 SQVTM, CDR2 ANQGSEA. V was clipped by 0 bases and J by 4 bases, with 6 bases between them. The CDR3 contains 12 residues. In DNA form, the CDR3 reads TGCAGCGTTGAAGATGGGGCCACTGAAGCTTTCTTT. The encoded protein is CSVEDGATEAFF.

The rearrangement joins TRBV11-1 to TRBJ2-7; 7 bases map to TRBD2. The CDR3 length is 14 residues. The germline V gene has CDR1 SGHAT and CDR2 FQDESV (reference sequence). V was pared by 1 base and J by 2 bases, with 2 bases of the junction left unmatched. CDR3 sequence (DNA): TGTGCCAGCAGCTTAGGCGCGGGAGCCTACGAGCAGTACTTC. Its translation is CASSLGAGAYEQYF.

To note about this clone: This CDR3 is also generated by other DNA sequences in the sample. The genes are TRBV27 and TRBJ1-6, with 12 nucleotides matching TRBD1. V lost 3 bases to trimming and J lost 7 bases; unmatched junction nucleotides: 7. The CDR3 length is 17 residues. Germline lookup yields CDR1 MNHEY and CDR2 SMNVEV (reference sequence). CDR3 amino acids: CASSFLGQGARNSPLHF. The CDR3 bases are TGTGCCAGCAGTTTCTTGGGACAGGGGGCAAGGAATTCACCCCTCCACTTT.

V and J are TRBV27 and TRBJ2-5, with 7 nucleotides matching TRBD2. CDR1 is MNHEY, CDR2 SMNVEV, per germline (reference sequence). This CDR3 spans 12 amino acids. Trimming removed 5 bases from V and 5 bases from J; junction bases left unmatched: 2. The CDR3 region has the DNA TGTGCCAGCAGTCCAGCGGGGGAGACCCAGTACTTC. Protein product: CASSPAGETQYF.

The gene calls are TRBV9 and TRBJ1-3; no clear D. Germline CDR1 reads SGDLS; CDR2 reads YYNGEE. The length of the CDR3 is 16 residues. V was shortened by 4 bases and J by 0 bases, with 14 bases between the two germline ends. This chain's CDR3 is CASSSPTESSGNTIYF. CDR3 DNA: TGTGCCAGCAGCTCACCGACGGAGAGCTCTGGAAACACCATATATTTT.